One and the same sample provided the 12 T cell receptor beta chains below, sequenced in a study of Ad26.COV2.S vaccination and SARS-CoV-2 variants. Profiling relied on immunoSEQ multiplex PCR, and the TCRdb table lists in-frame clones only, not all of them. The repertoire holds 500,000 or so clones, with 89% as singletons. Treatment of the sample: roughly 19 received Ad26.COV2.S at low or high dose, single or two shots; 5 received placebo; per-sample allocation not given. The samples were gathered on day 63 after the first injection of vaccine or placebo. Specimen: peripheral blood, collected in a trial of Ad26.COV2.S vaccine versus placebo. These receptor sequences come from a person between 18 and 65 years old who received the Ad26.COV2.S COVID-19 vaccine or a placebo.

The chain employs TRBV27 and TRBJ2-5; D might be TRBD2 (6 bases). CDR1 and CDR2 from the germline V gene are MNHEY and SMNVEV (reference sequence). The V end lost 3 bases, the J end lost 2 bases, and 10 bases lay between the germline ends. This CDR3 is 14 amino acids long. CDR3 nucleotides: TGTGCCAGCAGTTTGGGCGGGGCACAAGAGACCCAGTACTTC. This translates into CASSLGGAQETQYF.

DNA for the CDR3: TGTGCCAGCAGCTTGCGCGCGGGAGGGCCTCCGGAAACGCAGTATTTT. This translates into CASSLRAGGPPETQYF. This sequence joins TRBV5-4 and TRBJ2-3, with TRBD2 identical over 9 bases. This CDR3 region has 16 residues. V lost 1 base and J lost 9; bases outside the gene matches: 12. Germline lookup yields CDR1 SGHNT and CDR2 YYREEE (reference sequence).

The chain joins TRBV30 to TRBJ1-1, with D hard to call. Germline V gene data show CDR1 as GTSNPN and CDR2 as SVGIG (reference sequence). The CDR3 contains 12 residues. V lost 4 bases and J 8 bases, leaving 14 bases between the germline ends. The CDR3, as DNA: TGTGCCTGGATATCGCGGCTAGCAGAAGCTTTCTTT. Translation: CAWISRLAEAFF.

The V gene is TRBV13, the J gene TRBJ2-1, with D possibly being TRBD2 (5 bases). V was trimmed by 3 bases and J by 8 bases, leaving 14 bases between them. The CDR3 has 14 residues. Germline assignment: CDR1 PRHDT and CDR2 FYEKMQ (reference sequence). The CDR3 DNA is TGTGCCAGCAGCTTTGTAAAGGGTAGCGATGAGCAGTTCTTC. Its protein is CASSFVKGSDEQFF.

The V call is TRBV6-5, the J call TRBJ2-1; no reliable D call. Germline V gives CDR1 MNHEY, CDR2 SVGAGI. Trimming removed 4 bases from V and 3 bases from J, with 10 bases in between. The CDR3 is 14 amino acids. Written as DNA, the CDR3 is TGTGCCAGCAGTTCTCCCAGAGTCTACAATGAGCAGTTCTTC. This codes for CASSSPRVYNEQFF.

The chain uses TRBV7-9 and TRBJ1-2, with 9 bases aligning to TRBD1. The length of the CDR3 is 14 residues. Germline V lookup: CDR1 SEHNR, CDR2 FQNEAQ (reference sequence). V was pared by 4 bases and J by 8 bases, with 8 bases of the junction left unmatched. The CDR3 region has the DNA TGTGCCAGCAGCTGGGGACAGGGAGGTGGCGGCTACACCTTC. Its translation is CASSWGQGGGGYTF.

The chain has TRBV4-2 and TRBJ1-1; D is unresolved. The CDR3 is 15 residues long. V was cut by 0 bases and J by 0 bases, with 8 bases left in between. Germline assignment: CDR1 LGHNA and CDR2 YNFKEQ. This chain's CDR3 is CASSQDDLMNTEAFF. CDR3 sequence (DNA): TGTGCCAGCAGCCAAGATGACCTTATGAACACTGAAGCTTTCTTT.

The sample holds a few counts of this clone. The chain joins TRBV27 to TRBJ1-1; maybe TRBD1 (6 bases). CDR1 is MNHEY and CDR2 is SMNVEV in the germline V gene (reference sequence). CDR3 length: 15 amino acids. Trimming left V 3 bases short and J 3 bases short, with 14 bases between. Here the CDR3 DNA reads TGTGCCAGCAGTTTTGGTCGACAGGTCGACACTGAAGCTTTCTTT. Amino acid sequence: CASSFGRQVDTEAFF.

The chain employs TRBV9 and TRBJ2-3; 12 nucleotides line up with TRBD2. The germline gives CDR1 SGDLS, CDR2 YYNGEE. The CDR3 is 15 amino acids. The trim removed 3 bases at V and 8 bases at J, leaving 7 bases unmatched. In DNA, the CDR3 is TGTGCCAGCAGCGGGACTAGCGGGGCAATGGGTACGCAGTATTTT. This gives the protein CASSGTSGAMGTQYF.

The CDR3 DNA reads TGTGCCACCAGTGCCCCCAGCGCCCTGGGGTGGGAGACCCAGTACTTC. Amino acids: CATSAPSALGWETQYF. V and J are TRBV24-1 and TRBJ2-5; D unclear. The CDR3 covers 16 residues. V lost 5 bases and J 5 bases, leaving 20 bases between the germline ends. The germline gives CDR1 KGHDR, CDR2 SFDVKD.

The chain recombines TRBV7-2 with TRBJ2-5; TRBD2 is a possible D gene (6 bases). This CDR3 comprises 16 residues. From germline, CDR1 is SGHTA and CDR2 FQGNSA. V was cut by 3 bases and J by 4 bases, with 18 bases left in between. The CDR3 coding sequence is TGTGCCAGCAGCTTCCGGAAACTAGCCGGCGGAGAGACCCAGTACTTC. Translating it yields CASSFRKLAGGETQYF. Looking up the rest from reference TRBV7-2 and TRBJ2-5 gives the full variable domain: GAGVSQSPSNKVTEKGKDVELRCDPISGHTALYWYRQSLGQGLEFLIYFQGNSAPDKSGLPSDRFSAERTGGSVSTLTIQRTQQEDSAVYLCASSFRKLAGGETQYFGPGTRLLVL.

The chain has TRBV28 and TRBJ2-6; D gene ambiguous. The CDR3 consists of 16 residues. The V and J ends lost 2 bases and 4 bases respectively, with 12 bases between them. The V gene's germline CDR1 is MDHEN and CDR2 SYDVKM. CDR3 sequence (DNA): TGTGCCAGCAGTTTACGCCCCCGGCCCGGGGCCAACGTCCTGACTTTC. Its protein product is CASSLRPRPGANVLTF.